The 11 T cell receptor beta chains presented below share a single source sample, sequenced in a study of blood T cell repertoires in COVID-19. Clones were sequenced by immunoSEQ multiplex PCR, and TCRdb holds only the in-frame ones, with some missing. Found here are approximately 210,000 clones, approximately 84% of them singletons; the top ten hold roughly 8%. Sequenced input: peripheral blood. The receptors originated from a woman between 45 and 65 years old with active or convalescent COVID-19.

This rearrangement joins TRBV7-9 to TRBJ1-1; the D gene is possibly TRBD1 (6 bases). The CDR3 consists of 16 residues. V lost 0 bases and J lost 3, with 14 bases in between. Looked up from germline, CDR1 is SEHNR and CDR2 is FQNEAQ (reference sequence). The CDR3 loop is CASSLAGAGAHTEAFF. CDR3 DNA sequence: TGTGCCAGCAGCTTAGCGGGGGCAGGGGCGCACACTGAAGCTTTCTTT.

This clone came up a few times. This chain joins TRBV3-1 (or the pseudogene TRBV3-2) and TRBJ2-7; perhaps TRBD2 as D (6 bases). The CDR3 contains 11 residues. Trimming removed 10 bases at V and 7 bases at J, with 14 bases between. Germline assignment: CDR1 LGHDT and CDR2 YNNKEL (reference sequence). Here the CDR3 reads CATGRREEQYF. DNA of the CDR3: TGTGCCACAGGGAGGAGGGAGGAGCAGTACTTC.

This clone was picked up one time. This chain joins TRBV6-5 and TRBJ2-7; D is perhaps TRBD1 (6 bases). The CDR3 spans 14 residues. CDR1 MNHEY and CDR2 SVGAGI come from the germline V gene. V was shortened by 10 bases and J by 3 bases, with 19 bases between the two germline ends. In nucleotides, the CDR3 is TGTGCCACCCTGACCACAGGGCTCCGCTACGAGCAGTACTTC. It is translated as CATLTTGLRYEQYF.

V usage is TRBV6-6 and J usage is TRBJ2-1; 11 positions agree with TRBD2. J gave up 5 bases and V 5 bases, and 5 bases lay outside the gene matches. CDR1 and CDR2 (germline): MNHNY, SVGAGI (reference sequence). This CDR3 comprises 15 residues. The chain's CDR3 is CASSTGLAGNNEQFF. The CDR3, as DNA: TGTGCCAGCAGTACCGGACTAGCGGGCAACAATGAGCAGTTCTTC.

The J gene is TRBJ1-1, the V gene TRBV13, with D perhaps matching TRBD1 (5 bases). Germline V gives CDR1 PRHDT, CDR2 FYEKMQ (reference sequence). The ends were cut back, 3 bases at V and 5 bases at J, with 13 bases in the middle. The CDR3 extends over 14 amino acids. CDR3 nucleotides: TGTGCCAGCAGCTTGCGGGCCCGGGGGACTGAAGCTTTCTTT. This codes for CASSLRARGTEAFF. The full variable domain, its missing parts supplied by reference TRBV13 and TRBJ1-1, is AAGVIQSPRHLIKEKRETATLKCYPIPRHDTVYWYQQGPGQDPQFLISFYEKMQSDKGSIPDRFSAQQFSDYHSELNMSSLELGDSALYFCASSLRARGTEAFFGQGTRLTVV.

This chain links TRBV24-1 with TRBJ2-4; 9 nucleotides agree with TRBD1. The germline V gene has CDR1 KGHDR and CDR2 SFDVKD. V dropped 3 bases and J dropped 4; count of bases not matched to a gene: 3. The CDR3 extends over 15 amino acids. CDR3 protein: CATSDPDRGKNIQYF. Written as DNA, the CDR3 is TGTGCCACCAGTGATCCGGACAGGGGAAAAAACATTCAGTACTTC.

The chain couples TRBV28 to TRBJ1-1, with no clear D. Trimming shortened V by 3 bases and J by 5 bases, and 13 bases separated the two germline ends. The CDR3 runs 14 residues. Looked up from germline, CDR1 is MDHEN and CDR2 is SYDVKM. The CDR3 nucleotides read TGTGCCAGCAGTTTCGGTGGCCGCGGGACTGAAGCTTTCTTT. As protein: CASSFGGRGTEAFF.

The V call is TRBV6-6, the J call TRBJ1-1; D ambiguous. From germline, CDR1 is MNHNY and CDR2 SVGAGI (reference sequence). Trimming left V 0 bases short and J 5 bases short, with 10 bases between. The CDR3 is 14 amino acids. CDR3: CASSYSERATEAFF. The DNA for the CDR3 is TGTGCCAGCAGTTACTCGGAGAGGGCGACTGAAGCTTTCTTT.

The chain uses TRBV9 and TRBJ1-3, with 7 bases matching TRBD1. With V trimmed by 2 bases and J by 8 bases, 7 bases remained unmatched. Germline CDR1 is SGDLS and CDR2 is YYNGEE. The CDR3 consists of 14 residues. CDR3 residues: CASSVHRGSDTIYF. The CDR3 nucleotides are TGTGCCAGCAGCGTCCACAGGGGATCGGACACCATATATTTT.

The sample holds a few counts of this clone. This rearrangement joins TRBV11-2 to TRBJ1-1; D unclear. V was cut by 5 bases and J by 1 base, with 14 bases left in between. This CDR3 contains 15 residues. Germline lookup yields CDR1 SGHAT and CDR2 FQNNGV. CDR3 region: CASSPRTGKNTEAFF. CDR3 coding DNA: TGTGCCAGCAGCCCCCGGACGGGGAAGAACACTGAAGCTTTCTTT.

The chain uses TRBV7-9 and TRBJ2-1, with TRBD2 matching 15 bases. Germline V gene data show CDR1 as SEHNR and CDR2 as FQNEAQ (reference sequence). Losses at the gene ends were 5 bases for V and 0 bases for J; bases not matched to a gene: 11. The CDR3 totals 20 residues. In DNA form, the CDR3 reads TGTGCCAGCAGCACTAATTTCCCGGGACTAGCGGGGGGCTCCTACAATGAGCAGTTCTTC. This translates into CASSTNFPGLAGGSYNEQFF.